This T cell receptor (beta chain) was profiled in a study of blood T cell repertoires in COVID-19. About the research overall: COVID-19 samples from acute and convalescent phases originated in the United States, Italy and Spain. In each case, the material was cDNA or gDNA derived from T cells, B-cell-depleted T cells, or PBMCs.

V trimming: 10 bases; J trimming: 5 bases; junction bases outside the gene matches: 9. There are 14 residues in the CDR3. Germline values: CDR1 MNHEY, CDR2 SVGAGI. Original data processing: Nucleated cell counts were estimated from reference gene primer amplification. Produced via immunoSEQ multiplex PCR; TCRdb's table is partial and in-frame only. The DNA gave D and trimming, while V, J and clone size come from that table. The sample holds about 150,000 clones, more than 80% seen once. This TCR derives from a man in his fifties or sixties with acute or convalescent COVID-19. The sequencing input was peripheral blood. The rearrangement joins TRBV6-5 to TRBJ2-1, with 9 bases lining up with TRBD2. CDR3 region: CAIPGTSRNNEQFF. The CDR3, as DNA: TGTGCCATCCCCGGGACTAGCAGAAACAATGAGCAGTTCTTC.